The clone carrying this T cell receptor beta chain was detected many times. As yet, its antigen is unknown. Germline loops: CDR1 SGHTA, CDR2 FQGNSA. V dropped 3 bases and J dropped 9 bases, with 9 bases sitting between them. The CDR3 loop spans 13 amino acids. It was from 2 million PBMCs stored at -80 C that the unsorted libraries were obtained. The sample is drawn from a study of neurological immune-mediated disorders. 5'RACE with 10-nucleotide random UMIs generated the cDNA. A single run covered 15-18 subjects with over 190 million TCR-beta sequences. TCRdb analysed the 5' RACE reads with MiXCR anew, one entry per CDR3 protein. Of 70,000 or so distinct CDR3 sequences in the sample, 2.5% to 3.5% were seen once. Notes on the study in general: No CDR3 amino acid sequences were shared by expanded clones across subjects, suggesting private repertoires in all groups.

The sequenced sample was PBMCs. The receptor was isolated from a woman aged 45-65 years with multiple sclerosis. The V call is TRBV7-2, the J call TRBJ1-6; possible D gene TRBD1, 6 bases. The CDR3 sequence is CASSLAGASPLHF. CDR3 in DNA: TGTGCCAGCAGCTTGGCAGGGGCTTCACCCCTCCACTTT.